Each of the 14 T cell receptor beta chains below was sequenced from the same sample in a study of radiotherapy plus CTLA-4 blockade in lung cancer. This table comes from immunoSEQ multiplex PCR, and its TCRdb copy is limited to in-frame clones, with some not included. The sample lists more than 25,000 clones, about 80% occurring once. The sample consisted of peripheral blood, taken from a patient treated with radiotherapy plus ipilimumab. These receptors were obtained from a human donor with non-small cell lung cancer that progressed on radiotherapy plus ipilimumab.

The rearrangement uses TRBV25-1 and TRBJ2-5; D is possibly TRBD2 (6 bases). The CDR3 runs 14 residues. CDR1 MGHDK and CDR2 SYGVNS come from the germline V gene. V lost 2 bases, J lost 0 bases, and 7 bases lay in between. CDR3 sequence reads: CASSEIADQETQYF. The CDR3 DNA reads as TGTGCCAGCAGTGAAATAGCGGACCAAGAGACCCAGTACTTC.

The genes are TRBV7-2 and TRBJ1-2; TRBD1 aligns across 8 bases. The CDR3 has 18 residues. Unmatched junction bases numbered 16, after V lost 3 bases and J lost 4 bases. The V gene's germline CDR1 is SGHTA and CDR2 FQGNSA. Written as DNA, the CDR3 is TGTGCCAGCAGCTTGTCCCCGGGACAGGTTTCGTTCCGCTATGGCTACACCTTC. Protein product: CASSLSPGQVSFRYGYTF. Supplemented by reference TRBV7-2 and TRBJ1-2, the full variable domain reads GAGVSQSPSNKVTEKGKDVELRCDPISGHTALYWYRQSLGQGLEFLIYFQGNSAPDKSGLPSDRFSAERTGGSVSTLTIQRTQQEDSAVYLCASSLSPGQVSFRYGYTFGSGTRLTVV.

The gene calls are TRBV4-1 and TRBJ2-2; tentatively, D is TRBD2 (6 bases). Deletions cut 0 bases from V and 1 base from J, with 6 bases between. The germline gives CDR1 MGHRA, CDR2 YSYEKL. This CDR3 contains 15 residues. CDR3 in DNA: TGCGCCAGCAGCCAAGAGCGGGGGAACACCGGGGAGCTGTTTTTT. This encodes CASSQERGNTGELFF.

This clone was counted a few times. The chain has TRBV10-3 and TRBJ2-7; D is unresolved. The CDR3 contains 13 residues. With 2 bases removed from V and 0 bases from J, the gap between germline ends came to 5 bases. Germline loops: CDR1 ENHRY, CDR2 SYGVKD. The CDR3 DNA follows: TGTGCCATCAGTGAGCTAAGCTCCTACGAGCAGTACTTC. Protein sequence: CAISELSSYEQYF.

The chain recombines TRBV7-3 with TRBJ2-2, with TRBD2 matching over 11 bases. The J segment lost 1 base and the V segment lost 5 bases, leaving 6 bases of the junction unmatched. Germline CDR1 SGHTA, CDR2 FQGTGA. The CDR3 is 17 residues long. CDR3 amino acids: CASSPRGLAVNTGELFF. CDR3 DNA: TGTGCCAGCAGCCCCAGGGGACTAGCGGTGAACACCGGGGAGCTGTTTTTT.

The chain joins TRBV11-2 to TRBJ2-7; D is unclear. The germline V gene encodes CDR1 SGHAT and CDR2 FQNNGV. The CDR3 sequence is 12 residues long. Trimming removed 0 bases from V and 5 bases from J, with 5 bases in between. This CDR3 is CASSLDRDEQYF. DNA for the CDR3: TGTGCCAGCAGCTTAGATCGAGACGAGCAGTACTTC. The full variable domain, in which reference TRBV11-2 and TRBJ2-7 provide the parts outside the CDR3, is EAGVAQSPRYKIIEKRQSVAFWCNPISGHATLYWYQQILGQGPKLLIQFQNNGVVDDSQLPKDRFSAERLKGVDSTLKIQPAKLEDSAVYLCASSLDRDEQYFGPGTRLTVT.

This clone was seen more than once but under ten times. The chain couples TRBV7-8 to TRBJ2-7; D may correspond to TRBD1 or TRBD2 (5 bases each). Germline values: CDR1 SGHVS, CDR2 FQNEAQ. V lost 5 bases, J lost 3 bases, and 17 bases lay in between. CDR3 size: 15 residues. The CDR3 DNA sequence: TGTGCCAGCAGCCCCCAGGGACCCCCCGGCTACGAGCAGTACTTC. Its protein product is CASSPQGPPGYEQYF.

V gene TRBV19 combines with J gene TRBJ2-2; the match to TRBD1 covers 9 bases. This CDR3 contains 17 residues. Looked up from germline, CDR1 is LNHDA and CDR2 is SQIVND (reference sequence). With V trimmed by 0 bases and J by 4 bases, 6 bases remained unmatched. The CDR3 DNA is TGTGCCAGTAGTATAGACGGGACAGGGCTGTTCACCGGGGAGCTGTTTTTT. It is translated as CASSIDGTGLFTGELFF. The full variable domain, with the rest looked up from reference TRBV19 and TRBJ2-2, is DGGITQSPKYLFRKEGQNVTLSCEQNLNHDAMYWYRQDPGQGLRLIYYSQIVNDFQKGDIAEGYSVSREKKESFPLTVTSAQKNPTAFYLCASSIDGTGLFTGELFFGEGSRLTVL.

This clone was seen more than once but under ten times. The J gene is TRBJ2-1, the V gene TRBV19; D is perhaps TRBD2 (5 bases). The CDR3 is 13 residues long. The germline V gene has CDR1 LNHDA and CDR2 SQIVND (reference sequence). V dropped 11 bases and J dropped 8 bases, with 19 bases sitting between them. CDR3 coding DNA: TGTGCCGGGAGTCGGACTGGGAACGATGAGCAGTTCTTC. This translates into CAGSRTGNDEQFF.

This rearrangement joins TRBV6-5 to TRBJ2-3; 7 bases match TRBD1. The V gene end was trimmed by 6 bases and the J gene end by 4 bases; junction bases not matched to a gene: 10. The germline V gene encodes CDR1 MNHEY and CDR2 SVGAGI. This CDR3 region has 15 residues. CDR3: CASSPTGKSPDTQYF. CDR3 nucleotide sequence: TGTGCCAGCAGCCCGACAGGGAAGTCTCCAGATACGCAGTATTTT.

The gene calls are TRBV4-1 and TRBJ1-3; 7 bases are a match to TRBD1. The ends lost 5 bases at V and 0 bases at J; junction bases unmatched: 7. Germline CDR1 reads MGHRA; CDR2 reads YSYEKL. The CDR3 is 16 residues long. The CDR3 region has the DNA TGCGCCAGCAGCAGTCGACAGGGACTCTCTGGAAACACCATATATTTT. Its protein product is CASSSRQGLSGNTIYF.

J is TRBJ1-1 and V is TRBV10-2, with D maybe TRBD1 (5 bases). V lost 5 bases to trimming and J lost 7 bases, with 17 bases between them. The CDR3 runs 14 residues. The germline gives CDR1 WSHSY, CDR2 SAAADI. CDR3 loop: CASSSMRLGVEAFF. Written as DNA, the CDR3 is TGCGCCAGCAGTTCCATGCGCCTGGGGGTTGAAGCTTTCTTT.

J is TRBJ2-5 and V is TRBV5-1, with TRBD1 as a possible D gene (5 bases). The CDR3 runs 12 residues. The V end lost 0 bases, the J end lost 13 bases, and 13 bases lay between the germline ends. CDR1 is SGHRS, CDR2 YFSETQ, per germline. Written as DNA, the CDR3 is TGCGCCAGCAGCTTGGATGACAGAGACGGGTACTTC. It specifies CASSLDDRDGYF.

This clone occurred once. The chain is built from TRBV28 and TRBJ2-3, with a weak D call TRBD2 (6 bases). Trimming removed 2 bases from V and 3 bases from J, with 9 bases in between. This CDR3 comprises 14 residues. The germline V gene has CDR1 MDHEN and CDR2 SYDVKM. The CDR3, as DNA: TGTGCCAGCAGTTTAGCGGGGATAACAGATACGCAGTATTTT. Amino acid sequence: CASSLAGITDTQYF.